Presented here are 23 T cell receptor beta chains from one specimen sequenced in a study of PD-1 blockade in classical Hodgkin lymphoma. This table comes from immunoSEQ multiplex PCR, and its TCRdb copy is limited to in-frame clones, with some not included. Counted here are over 25,000 clones, about three quarters occurring once; the ten biggest clones make up about 2.4%. Patients all relapsed after autologous stem cell transplantation, and there was variation in brentuximab vedotin exposure. From thawed PBMCs, CD4+ T cells were purified using magnetic negative selection. Sequencing used CD4+ T cells from blood, obtained at baseline. These receptors originate from a human donor with classical Hodgkin lymphoma.

The chain is built from TRBV27 and TRBJ2-3; D is undetermined. Germline values: CDR1 MNHEY, CDR2 SMNVEV (reference sequence). The CDR3 loop spans 14 amino acids. Deletions cut 2 bases from V and 0 bases from J, with 6 bases between. This CDR3 reads CASSLHLSTDTQYF. CDR3 sequence (DNA): TGTGCCAGCAGTTTACATCTAAGCACAGATACGCAGTATTTT.

This clone is a singleton in its sample. The chain recombines TRBV30 with TRBJ1-5; 7 bases fit TRBD1. CDR1 is GTSNPN, CDR2 SVGIG, per germline (reference sequence). The CDR3 is 15 amino acids. V lost 2 bases to trimming and J lost 1 base; unmatched junction nucleotides: 5. This CDR3 reads CAWSYRGESNQPQHF. The CDR3 DNA is TGTGCCTGGAGTTACAGGGGTGAGAGCAATCAGCCCCAGCATTTT.

The V and J genes are TRBV19 and TRBJ2-7, with a possible D match to TRBD1 (6 bases). Looked up from germline, CDR1 is LNHDA and CDR2 is SQIVND (reference sequence). The CDR3 is 15 amino acids. V was clipped by 4 bases and J by 4 bases, with 17 bases between them. The CDR3 spells CASSTLTGTVYEQYF. CDR3 coding DNA: TGTGCCAGTAGTACCTTGACAGGTACGGTATACGAGCAGTACTTC. Using reference TRBV19 and TRBJ2-7 for the parts outside the CDR3, the full variable domain is DGGITQSPKYLFRKEGQNVTLSCEQNLNHDAMYWYRQDPGQGLRLIYYSQIVNDFQKGDIAEGYSVSREKKESFPLTVTSAQKNPTAFYLCASSTLTGTVYEQYFGPGTRLTVT.

The chain is built from TRBV5-1 and TRBJ2-2, with 7 bases that match TRBD1. Losses at the gene ends were 1 base for V and 5 bases for J; bases not matched to a gene: 11. The CDR3 is made up of 17 amino acids. CDR1 and CDR2 from the germline V gene are SGHRS and YFSETQ. In DNA, the CDR3 is TGCGCCAGCAGCTTGTTTGATACAGGGGAGACGACCGGGGAGCTGTTTTTT. It is translated as CASSLFDTGETTGELFF. Full variable domain (rest looked up from reference TRBV5-1 and TRBJ2-2): KAGVTQTPRYLIKTRGQQVTLSCSPISGHRSVSWYQQTPGQGLQFLFEYFSETQRNKGNFPGRFSGRQFSNSRSEMNVSTLELGDSALYLCASSLFDTGETTGELFFGEGSRLTVL.

V and J are TRBV15 and TRBJ2-3, with D perhaps being TRBD1 or TRBD2 (5 bases each). This CDR3 is built from 17 residues. V was cut by 3 bases and J by 0 bases, with 16 bases left in between. Germline CDR1 is LNHNV and CDR2 is YYDKDF (reference sequence). The CDR3 loop is CATSRLASGASTDTQYF. The CDR3 DNA is TGTGCCACCAGCAGGTTAGCCTCCGGGGCTAGCACAGATACGCAGTATTTT.

The J gene is TRBJ1-1, the V gene TRBV27; TRBD1 matches 9 bases. The ends lost 5 bases at V and 5 bases at J; junction bases unmatched: 12. There are 16 residues in the CDR3. Germline V gives CDR1 MNHEY, CDR2 SMNVEV (reference sequence). CDR3 DNA sequence: TGTGCCAGCAGTCAAAGACAGGGGGTTGGGATGACTGAAGCTTTCTTT. Protein product: CASSQRQGVGMTEAFF.

Only one count was recorded for this clone. V gene TRBV11-3 combines with J gene TRBJ2-2; D could derive from TRBD1 or TRBD2 (5 bases each). This CDR3 is 15 amino acids long. Germline V gene sequence: CDR1 SGHNT, CDR2 YENEEA. Between the trimmed V and J ends, which lost 5 bases and 0 bases, there was a span of 10 bases. Here the CDR3 DNA reads TGTGCCAGCAGCCAAGGGACCGCGAACACCGGGGAGCTGTTTTTT. This codes for CASSQGTANTGELFF.

The V gene is TRBV7-8, the J gene TRBJ1-4, with D perhaps matching TRBD1 (5 bases). The V end was cut by 1 base, the J end by 8 bases, with 11 bases between. The germline gives CDR1 SGHVS, CDR2 FQNEAQ. The CDR3 is 14 residues long. The CDR3 bases are TGTGCCAGCAGCTTAGGAGGGGACGGAGAAAAACTGTTTTTT. Translated: CASSLGGDGEKLFF.

V usage is TRBV30 and J usage is TRBJ1-2; D is unresolved. The CDR3 has 12 residues. The V end lost 1 base, the J end lost 4 bases, and 7 bases lay between the germline ends. Germline CDR1 reads GTSNPN; CDR2 reads SVGIG (reference sequence). This CDR3 is CAWSGTLYGYTF. The DNA for the CDR3 is TGTGCCTGGAGTGGGACTCTCTATGGCTACACCTTC.

V gene TRBV7-9 combines with J gene TRBJ1-1; D not resolved. Germline-derived CDR1 and CDR2 are SEHNR and FQNEAQ (reference sequence). The V and J ends lost 2 bases and 1 base respectively, with 11 bases between them. The CDR3 contains 15 residues. The CDR3, as DNA: TGTGCCAGCAGCTTAAAGACTGTTTGGAACACTGAAGCTTTCTTT. It yields the protein CASSLKTVWNTEAFF.

V gene TRBV7-2 combines with J gene TRBJ2-1; D gene ambiguous. The CDR3 runs 14 residues. Trimming took 5 bases from V and 15 from J, leaving 23 bases between them. CDR1 is SGHTA and CDR2 is FQGNSA in the germline V gene. CDR3 residues: CASSPDHTRIRAFF. In DNA form, the CDR3 reads TGTGCCAGCAGCCCGGACCACACCAGGATCCGCGCGTTCTTC.

This clone was observed once. The chain's CDR3 is CASSLGWRGPSYEQYF. The CDR3 region has the DNA TGTGCCAGCAGTTTGGGGTGGCGGGGGCCTTCCTACGAGCAGTACTTC. The chain links TRBV28 to TRBJ2-7, with a weak D call TRBD2 (7 bases). CDR3 length: 16 amino acids. Trimming left V 3 bases short and J 1 base short, with 16 bases between. Per the germline V gene, CDR1 is MDHEN and CDR2 is SYDVKM.

This chain joins TRBV29-1 and TRBJ1-2; possible D gene TRBD1, 5 bases. The CDR3 totals 12 residues. Per germline, CDR1 SQVTM and CDR2 ANQGSEA. Deletions cut 3 bases from V and 7 bases from J, with 12 bases between. CDR3 residues: CSVEGGVGGYTF. The CDR3 DNA sequence: TGCAGCGTTGAGGGAGGGGTCGGTGGCTACACCTTC.

The chain carries TRBV7-9 and TRBJ2-7; D is uncertain. The CDR3 totals 14 residues. Germline V lookup: CDR1 SEHNR, CDR2 FQNEAQ (reference sequence). Trimming stripped 6 bases from V and 2 bases from J, with 14 bases between. CDR3: CASSPGRSAYEQYF. The CDR3 nucleotides read TGTGCCAGCAGTCCCGGGCGGTCAGCCTACGAGCAGTACTTC.

This chain connects TRBV7-2 to TRBJ1-4, with D maybe TRBD1 (5 bases). From germline, CDR1 is SGHTA and CDR2 FQGNSA. CDR3 length: 14 residues. V was cut by 4 bases and J by 8 bases, with 14 bases left in between. The CDR3 region is CASSWGREAEKLFF. The CDR3 DNA sequence: TGTGCCAGCAGCTGGGGACGGGAAGCCGAAAAACTGTTTTTT.

The chain carries TRBV11-2 and TRBJ2-3, with D unclear. Looked up from germline, CDR1 is SGHAT and CDR2 is FQNNGV. Trimming took off 2 bases at V and 2 bases at J, with 17 bases between the two ends. This CDR3 contains 17 residues. The CDR3 sequence: CASSLIGSASYTDTQYF. In DNA, the CDR3 is TGTGCCAGCAGCTTAATAGGGTCTGCGTCTTACACAGATACGCAGTATTTT.

The chain recombines TRBV19 with TRBJ1-5, with D possibly being TRBD1 (5 bases). From germline, CDR1 is LNHDA and CDR2 SQIVND (reference sequence). The CDR3 is made up of 15 amino acids. V shed 3 bases and J shed 0 bases, with 9 bases lying between them. The CDR3 here is CASSIGHHSNQPQHF. CDR3 DNA: TGTGCCAGTAGTATTGGACACCATAGCAATCAGCCCCAGCATTTT.

The chain is built from TRBV7-6 and TRBJ2-1; tentatively, D is TRBD1 (6 bases). CDR1 and CDR2 (germline): SGHVS, FNYEAQ. The CDR3 sequence is 15 residues long. The V and J ends lost 1 base and 3 bases respectively, with 10 bases between them. The CDR3 sequence is CASSLGLQGYNEQFF. The CDR3 DNA reads TGTGCCAGCAGCTTAGGGTTACAGGGCTACAATGAGCAGTTCTTC.

J is TRBJ1-5 and V is TRBV10-3, with a tentative D call TRBD1 (6 bases). The ends were cut back, 6 bases at V and 3 bases at J, with 15 bases in the middle. Germline V gene sequence: CDR1 ENHRY, CDR2 SYGVKD. The CDR3 contains 15 residues. The CDR3 region has the DNA TGTGCCATCAGGACACCGACAGGTGACAATCAGCCCCAGCATTTT. Translated: CAIRTPTGDNQPQHF.

The chain has TRBV7-2 and TRBJ2-7; 8 bases map to TRBD2. CDR3 size: 15 residues. V lost 3 bases, J lost 10 bases, and 14 bases stayed unmatched. Germline-derived CDR1 and CDR2 are SGHTA and FQGNSA. The CDR3 spells CASSFVAGNGNGQYF. The CDR3 nucleotides read TGTGCCAGCAGCTTCGTAGCGGGGAATGGAAACGGACAGTACTTC.

This chain connects TRBV5-1 to TRBJ2-2; TRBD1 agrees at 7 bases. J gave up 5 bases and V 8 bases, and 18 bases lay outside the gene matches. From germline, CDR1 is SGHRS and CDR2 YFSETQ. This CDR3 has 17 amino acids. The DNA of the CDR3 is TGCGCCAGGGTAAACAAAAGGACAGGTGAGAAGACCGGGGAGCTGTTTTTT. Its translation is CARVNKRTGEKTGELFF.

The chain employs TRBV29-1 and TRBJ1-3, with D unresolved. The V end lost 1 base, the J end lost 7 bases, and 8 bases lay between the germline ends. The CDR3 is 12 amino acids. Germline V lookup: CDR1 SQVTM, CDR2 ANQGSEA. The CDR3 loop is CSVEAPMNTIYF. CDR3 DNA: TGCAGCGTTGAAGCCCCTATGAACACCATATATTTT.

The rearrangement joins TRBV7-3 to TRBJ2-1, with 8 positions matching TRBD1. J gave up 6 bases and V 4 bases, and 11 bases lay outside the gene matches. CDR1 SGHTA and CDR2 FQGTGA come from the germline V gene. The CDR3 has 16 residues. CDR3 protein: CASSSRDRIQVNEQFF. In DNA, the CDR3 is TGTGCCAGCAGCTCGAGGGACAGGATCCAAGTCAATGAGCAGTTCTTC.